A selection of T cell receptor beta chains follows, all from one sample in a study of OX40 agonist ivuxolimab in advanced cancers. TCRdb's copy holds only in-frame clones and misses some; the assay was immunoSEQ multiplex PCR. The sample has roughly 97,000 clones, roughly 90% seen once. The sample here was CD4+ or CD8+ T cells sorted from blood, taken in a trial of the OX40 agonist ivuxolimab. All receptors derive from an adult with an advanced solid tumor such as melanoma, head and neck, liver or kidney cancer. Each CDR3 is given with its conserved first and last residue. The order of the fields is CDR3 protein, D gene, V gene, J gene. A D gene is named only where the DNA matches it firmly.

CASSLPNAGHYGYTF	.	TRBV7-2	TRBJ1-2
CASRDGGQGSNEQYF	.	TRBV6-5	TRBJ2-7
CASSLFFGGSGNTIYF	.	TRBV7-2	TRBJ1-3
CAWSVRRRGRGRTDTQYF	.	TRBV30	TRBJ2-3
CASSARTAQDSPLHF	.	TRBV19	TRBJ1-6
CASSQVEGGKQPQHF	.	TRBV4-2	TRBJ1-5
CAIQRTASTDTQYF	.	TRBV5-4	TRBJ2-3
CASSLVAGYYNEQFF	TRBD2	TRBV11-2	TRBJ2-1
CASTSGAPGELFF	.	TRBV28	TRBJ2-2
CASSSRPGDTQYF	.	TRBV7-2	TRBJ2-3
CASSLGGGGLVNSPLHF	.	TRBV7-9	TRBJ1-6
CASSKRGAGGEDCDYNEQFF	.	TRBV21-1	TRBJ2-1
CASTFPDSGGSTDTQYF	TRBD2	TRBV7-9	TRBJ2-3
CASSSGGSYNEQFF	TRBD2	TRBV7-2	TRBJ2-1
CASSPGPPGDQPQHF	.	TRBV18	TRBJ1-5
CSASWGNTEAFF	.	TRBV29-1	TRBJ1-1
CASSHTGLRSSYNEQFF	.	TRBV4-1	TRBJ2-1
CATQDRTHETQYF	TRBD1	TRBV27	TRBJ2-5
CAWSSKTLGGETQYF	.	TRBV30	TRBJ2-5
CASSPTEYEQYF	.	TRBV18	TRBJ2-7
CASSPFADPYGYTF	.	TRBV7-2	TRBJ1-2
CASSNGQGNSPLHF	TRBD1	TRBV6-6	TRBJ1-6
CASQSTGLNSPLHF	.	TRBV6-1	TRBJ1-6
CATSRDWGTDTQYF	.	TRBV15	TRBJ2-3
CASSLPGAGYTF	.	TRBV5-4	TRBJ1-2
CASNREGATGANVLTF	TRBD1	TRBV19	TRBJ2-6
CASSLNGYTF	.	TRBV28	TRBJ1-2
CAWGGQNSYEQYF	TRBD1	TRBV30	TRBJ2-7
CASSQDWIGGGFQETQYF	TRBD2	TRBV4-3	TRBJ2-5
CASSQEGNKSSYNEQFF	.	TRBV4-3	TRBJ2-1
CASSALQGSYNEQFF	.	TRBV7-6	TRBJ2-1
CASSLRGSATDTQYF	.	TRBV7-2	TRBJ2-3
CASSPTTGKEGYTF	.	TRBV28	TRBJ1-2
CASSLIGRQSTDTQYF	.	TRBV7-3	TRBJ2-3
CASTQGGGGVGGYTF	.	TRBV7-9	TRBJ1-2
CASSLTWGNQPQHF	.	TRBV28	TRBJ1-5
CASSQEARQGLYNSPLHF	TRBD1	TRBV4-1	TRBJ1-6
CASRYPPPPFYGYTF	.	TRBV28	TRBJ1-2
CASSPQTSEIGEQYF	TRBD2	TRBV9	TRBJ2-7
CASSQDLVRADTQYF	.	TRBV14	TRBJ2-3
CASSLDMSSGDREGSPLHF	TRBD1	TRBV5-4	TRBJ1-6
CASSQRQTGTYGYTF	.	TRBV4-3	TRBJ1-2
CASSPQGNEQYF	.	TRBV19	TRBJ2-7
CASSVGLPGTSPYGYTF	.	TRBV9	TRBJ1-2
CASSDLLASGANVLTF	.	TRBV6-1	TRBJ2-6
CAWSGQGNSPLHF	TRBD1	TRBV30	TRBJ1-6